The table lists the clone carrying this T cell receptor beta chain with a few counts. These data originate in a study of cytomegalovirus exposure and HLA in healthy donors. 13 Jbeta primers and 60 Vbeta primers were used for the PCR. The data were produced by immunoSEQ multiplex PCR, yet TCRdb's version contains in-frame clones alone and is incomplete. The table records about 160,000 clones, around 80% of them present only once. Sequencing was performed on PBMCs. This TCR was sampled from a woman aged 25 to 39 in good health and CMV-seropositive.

CDR3 region: CASSLASRLYGYTF. The CDR3 region has the DNA TGCGCCAGCAGCTTGGCTAGCCGGCTCTATGGCTACACCTTC. The chain couples TRBV5-1 to TRBJ1-2; no firm D call. Trimming took 0 bases from V and 4 from J, leaving 10 bases between them. The CDR3 totals 14 residues. Germline CDR1 is SGHRS and CDR2 is YFSETQ.